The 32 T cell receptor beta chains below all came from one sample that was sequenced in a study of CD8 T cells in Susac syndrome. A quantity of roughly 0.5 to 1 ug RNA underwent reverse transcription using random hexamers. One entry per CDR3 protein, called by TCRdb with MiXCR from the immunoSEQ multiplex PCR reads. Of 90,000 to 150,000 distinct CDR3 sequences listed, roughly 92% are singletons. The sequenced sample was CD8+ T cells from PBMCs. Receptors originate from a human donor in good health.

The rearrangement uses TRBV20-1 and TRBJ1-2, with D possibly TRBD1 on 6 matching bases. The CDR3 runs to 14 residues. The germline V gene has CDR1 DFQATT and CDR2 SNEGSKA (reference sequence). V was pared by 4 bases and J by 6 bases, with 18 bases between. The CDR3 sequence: CSAKRGAEDHGYTF. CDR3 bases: TGCAGTGCTAAAAGGGGGGCTGAAGATCATGGCTACACCTTC.

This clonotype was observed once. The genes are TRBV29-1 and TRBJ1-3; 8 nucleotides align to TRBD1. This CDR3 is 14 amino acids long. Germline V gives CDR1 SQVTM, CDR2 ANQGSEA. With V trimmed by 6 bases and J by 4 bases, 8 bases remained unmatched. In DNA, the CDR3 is TGCAGCGTGGACCCAGGGGGCCTCGGAAACACCATATATTTT. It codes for CSVDPGGLGNTIYF.

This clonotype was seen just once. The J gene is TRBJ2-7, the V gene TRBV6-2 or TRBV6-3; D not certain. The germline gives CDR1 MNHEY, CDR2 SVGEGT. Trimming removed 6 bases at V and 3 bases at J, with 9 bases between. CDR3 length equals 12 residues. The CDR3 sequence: CASSYTFYEQYF. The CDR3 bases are TGTGCCAGCAGCTATACCTTCTACGAGCAGTACTTC.

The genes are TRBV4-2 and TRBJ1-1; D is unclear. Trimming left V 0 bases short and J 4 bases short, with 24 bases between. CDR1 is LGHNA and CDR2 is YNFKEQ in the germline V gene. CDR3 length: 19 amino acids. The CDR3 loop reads CASSQDSQFGTGGSTEAFF. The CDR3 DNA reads TGTGCCAGCAGCCAAGATTCTCAATTTGGTACGGGAGGAAGCACTGAAGCTTTCTTT.

CDR3 sequence (DNA): TGCAGCGCTACGGGACAGGGAAGGGGTTATGCAGACTATGGCTACACCTTC. Its protein is CSATGQGRGYADYGYTF. J is TRBJ1-2 and V is TRBV29-1, with 9 positions matching TRBD1. The ends lost 7 bases at V and 3 bases at J; junction bases unmatched: 18. The germline V gene has CDR1 SQVTM and CDR2 ANQGSEA. CDR3 size: 17 residues.

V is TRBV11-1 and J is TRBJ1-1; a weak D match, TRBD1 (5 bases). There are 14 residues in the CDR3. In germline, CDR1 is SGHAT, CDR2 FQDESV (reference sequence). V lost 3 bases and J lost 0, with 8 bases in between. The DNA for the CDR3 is TGTGCCAGCAGCTTCCGGGGGATGAACACTGAAGCTTTCTTT. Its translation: CASSFRGMNTEAFF.

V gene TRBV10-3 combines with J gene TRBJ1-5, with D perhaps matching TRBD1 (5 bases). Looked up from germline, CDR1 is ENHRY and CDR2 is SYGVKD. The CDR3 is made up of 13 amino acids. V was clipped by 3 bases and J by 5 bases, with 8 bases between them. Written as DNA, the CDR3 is TGTGCCATCAGTGACAGGGAGGATCAGCCCCAGCATTTT. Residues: CAISDREDQPQHF.

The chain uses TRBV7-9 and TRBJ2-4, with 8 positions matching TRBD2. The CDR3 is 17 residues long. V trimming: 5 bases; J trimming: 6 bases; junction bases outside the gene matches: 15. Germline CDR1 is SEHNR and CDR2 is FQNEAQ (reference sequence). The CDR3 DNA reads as TGTGCCAGCAGCCACGGGGGATCGCGGGAGGCCTTAAACATTCAGTACTTC. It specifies CASSHGGSREALNIQYF.

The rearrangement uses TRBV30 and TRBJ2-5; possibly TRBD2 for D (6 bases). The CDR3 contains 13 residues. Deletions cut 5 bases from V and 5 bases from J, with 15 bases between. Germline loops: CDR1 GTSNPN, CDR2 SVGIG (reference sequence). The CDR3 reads CAWLKAGIETQYF. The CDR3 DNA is TGTGCCTGGTTGAAGGCGGGAATTGAGACCCAGTACTTC.

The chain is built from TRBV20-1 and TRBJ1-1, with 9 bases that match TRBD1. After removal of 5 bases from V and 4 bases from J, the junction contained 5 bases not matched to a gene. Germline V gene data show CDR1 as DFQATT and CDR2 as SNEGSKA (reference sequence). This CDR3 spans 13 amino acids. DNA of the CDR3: TGCAGTGCTTATCCGGGACAGGGCACTGAAGCTTTCTTT. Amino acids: CSAYPGQGTEAFF.

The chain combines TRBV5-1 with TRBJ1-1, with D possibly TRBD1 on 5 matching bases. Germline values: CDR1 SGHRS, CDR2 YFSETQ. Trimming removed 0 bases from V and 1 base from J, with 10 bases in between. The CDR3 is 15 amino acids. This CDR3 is CASSLDVGGNTEAFF. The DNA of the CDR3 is TGCGCCAGCAGCTTGGATGTCGGGGGGAACACTGAAGCTTTCTTT.

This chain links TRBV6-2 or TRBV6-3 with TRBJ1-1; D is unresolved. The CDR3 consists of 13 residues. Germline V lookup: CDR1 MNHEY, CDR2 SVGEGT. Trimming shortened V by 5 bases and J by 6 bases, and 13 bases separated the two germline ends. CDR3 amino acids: CASSLTKPAEAFF. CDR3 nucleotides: TGTGCCAGCAGTCTCACAAAGCCCGCTGAAGCTTTCTTT.

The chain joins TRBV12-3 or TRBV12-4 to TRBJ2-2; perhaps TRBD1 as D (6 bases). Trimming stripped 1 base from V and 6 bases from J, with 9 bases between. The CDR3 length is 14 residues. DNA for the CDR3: TGTGCCAGCAGTTTAGTCAGGGGAGCCGGGGAGCTGTTTTTT. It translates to CASSLVRGAGELFF.

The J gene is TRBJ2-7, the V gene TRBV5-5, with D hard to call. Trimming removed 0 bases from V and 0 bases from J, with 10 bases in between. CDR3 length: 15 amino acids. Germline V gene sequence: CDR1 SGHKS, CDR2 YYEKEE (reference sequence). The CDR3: CASSLVPAGSYEQYF. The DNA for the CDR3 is TGTGCCAGCAGCTTGGTCCCCGCAGGCTCCTACGAGCAGTACTTC.

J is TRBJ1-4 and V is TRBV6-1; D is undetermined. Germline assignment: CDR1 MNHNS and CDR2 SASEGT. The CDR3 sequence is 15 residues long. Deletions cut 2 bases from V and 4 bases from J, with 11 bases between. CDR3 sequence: CASSENNGGNEKLFF. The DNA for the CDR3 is TGTGCCAGCAGTGAAAATAACGGAGGTAATGAAAAACTGTTTTTT.

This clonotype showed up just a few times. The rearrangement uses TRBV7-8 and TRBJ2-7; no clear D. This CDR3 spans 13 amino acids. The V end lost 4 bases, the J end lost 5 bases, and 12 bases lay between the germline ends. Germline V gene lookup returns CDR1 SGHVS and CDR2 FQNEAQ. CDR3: CASSSYSVDEQYF. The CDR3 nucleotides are TGTGCCAGCAGCTCCTACTCCGTGGACGAGCAGTACTTC.

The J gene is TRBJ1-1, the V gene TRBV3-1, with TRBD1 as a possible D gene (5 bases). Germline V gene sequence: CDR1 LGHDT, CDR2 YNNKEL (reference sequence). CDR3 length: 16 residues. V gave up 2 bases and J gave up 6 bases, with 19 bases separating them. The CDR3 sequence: CASSQRGSGGKAEAFF. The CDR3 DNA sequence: TGTGCCAGCAGCCAACGGGGTTCTGGGGGAAAAGCTGAAGCTTTCTTT.

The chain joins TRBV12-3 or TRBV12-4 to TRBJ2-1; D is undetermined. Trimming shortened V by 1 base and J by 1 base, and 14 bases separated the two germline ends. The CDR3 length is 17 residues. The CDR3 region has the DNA TGTGCCAGCAGTTTAGTTTCAAGCAGCGTATCCTACAATGAGCAGTTCTTC. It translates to CASSLVSSSVSYNEQFF.

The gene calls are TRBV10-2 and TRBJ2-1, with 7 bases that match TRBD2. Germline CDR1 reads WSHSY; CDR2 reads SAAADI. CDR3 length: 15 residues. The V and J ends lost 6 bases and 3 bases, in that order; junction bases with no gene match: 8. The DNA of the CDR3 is TGCGCCAGCAGCGTGTCTGGACTAGTCTACAATGAGCAGTTCTTC. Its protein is CASSVSGLVYNEQFF.

CDR3 protein: CASSQSGGYTF. Written as DNA, the CDR3 is TGCGCCAGCAGTCAATCGGGTGGCTACACCTTC. The chain recombines TRBV23-1 with TRBJ1-2; D gene uncertain. TRBV23-1 is marked as an open reading frame, function uncertain. Between the trimmed V and J ends, which lost 0 bases and 7 bases, there was a span of 3 bases. The CDR3 covers 11 residues.

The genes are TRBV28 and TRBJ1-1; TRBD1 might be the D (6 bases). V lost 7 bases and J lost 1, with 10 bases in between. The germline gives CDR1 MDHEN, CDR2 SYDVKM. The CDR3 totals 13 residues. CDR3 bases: TGTGCCAGCACCACGGACAGGAACACTGAAGCTTTCTTT. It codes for CASTTDRNTEAFF.

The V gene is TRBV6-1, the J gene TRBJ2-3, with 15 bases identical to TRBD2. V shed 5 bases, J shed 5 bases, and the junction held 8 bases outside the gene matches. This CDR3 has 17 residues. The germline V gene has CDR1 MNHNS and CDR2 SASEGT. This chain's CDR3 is CASSPPGLAGGGDTQYF. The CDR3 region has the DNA TGTGCCAGCAGTCCCCCGGGACTAGCGGGAGGAGGAGATACGCAGTATTTT.

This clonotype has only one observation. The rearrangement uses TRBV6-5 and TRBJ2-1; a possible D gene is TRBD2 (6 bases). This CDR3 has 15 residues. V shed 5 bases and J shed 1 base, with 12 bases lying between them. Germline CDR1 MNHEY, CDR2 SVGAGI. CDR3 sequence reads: CASSQEGRSYNEQFF. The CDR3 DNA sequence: TGTGCCAGCAGTCAGGAGGGCCGGTCCTACAATGAGCAGTTCTTC.

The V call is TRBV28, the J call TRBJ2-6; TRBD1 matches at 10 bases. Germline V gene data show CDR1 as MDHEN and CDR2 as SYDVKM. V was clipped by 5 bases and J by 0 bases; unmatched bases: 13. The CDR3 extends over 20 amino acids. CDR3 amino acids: CASSLTLQTGGPSGANVLTF. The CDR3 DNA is TGTGCCAGCAGTCTCACCCTCCAGACAGGGGGCCCCTCTGGGGCCAACGTCCTGACTTTC.

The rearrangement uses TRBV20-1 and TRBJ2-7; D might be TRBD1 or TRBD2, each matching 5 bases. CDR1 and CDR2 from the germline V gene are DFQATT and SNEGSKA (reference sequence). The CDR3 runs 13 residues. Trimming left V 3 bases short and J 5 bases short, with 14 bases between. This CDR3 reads CSARTGPIHEQYF. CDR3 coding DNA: TGCAGTGCTAGGACGGGACCCATCCACGAGCAGTACTTC.

CDR3 in amino acids: CASSYSSIRNKFF. CDR3 DNA sequence: TGTGCCAGCAGTTACTCCTCTATCCGGAATAAGTTCTTC. This chain uses TRBV6-2 or TRBV6-3 with TRBJ2-1, with D unclear. CDR1 is MNHEY, CDR2 SVGEGT, per germline. Trimming removed 0 bases at V and 14 bases at J, with 14 bases between. This CDR3 spans 13 amino acids.

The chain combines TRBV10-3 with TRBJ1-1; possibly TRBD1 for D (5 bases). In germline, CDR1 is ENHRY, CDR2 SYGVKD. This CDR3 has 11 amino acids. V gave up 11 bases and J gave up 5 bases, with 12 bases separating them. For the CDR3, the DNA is TGTGCCGCCTCGGGGGTGACTGAAGCTTTCTTT. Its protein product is CAASGVTEAFF.

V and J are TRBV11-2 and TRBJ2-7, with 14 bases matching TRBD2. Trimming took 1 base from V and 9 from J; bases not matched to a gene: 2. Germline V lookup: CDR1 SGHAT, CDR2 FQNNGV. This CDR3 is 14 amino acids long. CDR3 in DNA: TGTGCCAGCAGCTTAGTAGGACTAGCGGGAGGGCAGTACTTC. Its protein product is CASSLVGLAGGQYF.

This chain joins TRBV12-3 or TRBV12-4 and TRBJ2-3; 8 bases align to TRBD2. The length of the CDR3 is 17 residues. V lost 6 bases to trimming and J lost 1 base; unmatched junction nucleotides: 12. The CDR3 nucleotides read TGTGCCAGCAGCAAGGAACCGGGACTAGGCCGCACAGATACGCAGTATTTT. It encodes CASSKEPGLGRTDTQYF.

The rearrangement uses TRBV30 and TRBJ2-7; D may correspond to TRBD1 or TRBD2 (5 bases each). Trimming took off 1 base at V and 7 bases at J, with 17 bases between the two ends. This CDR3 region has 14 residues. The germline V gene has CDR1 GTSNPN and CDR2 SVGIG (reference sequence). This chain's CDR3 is CAWSDRDGYWEQYF. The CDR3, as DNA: TGTGCCTGGAGTGACCGGGACGGCTACTGGGAGCAGTACTTC.

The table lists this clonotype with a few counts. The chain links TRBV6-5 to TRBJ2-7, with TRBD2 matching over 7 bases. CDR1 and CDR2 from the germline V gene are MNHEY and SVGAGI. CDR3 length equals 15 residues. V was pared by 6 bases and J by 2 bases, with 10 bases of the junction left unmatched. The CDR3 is CASRRGGAEAYEQYF. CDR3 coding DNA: TGTGCCAGCAGGAGGGGAGGGGCAGAAGCCTACGAGCAGTACTTC.

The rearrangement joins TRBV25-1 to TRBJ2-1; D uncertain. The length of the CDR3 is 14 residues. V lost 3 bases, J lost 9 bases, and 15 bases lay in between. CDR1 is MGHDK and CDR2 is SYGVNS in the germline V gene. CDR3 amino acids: CASSDYPSVGEQFF. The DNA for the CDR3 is TGTGCCAGCAGTGATTACCCGTCCGTAGGTGAGCAGTTCTTC.